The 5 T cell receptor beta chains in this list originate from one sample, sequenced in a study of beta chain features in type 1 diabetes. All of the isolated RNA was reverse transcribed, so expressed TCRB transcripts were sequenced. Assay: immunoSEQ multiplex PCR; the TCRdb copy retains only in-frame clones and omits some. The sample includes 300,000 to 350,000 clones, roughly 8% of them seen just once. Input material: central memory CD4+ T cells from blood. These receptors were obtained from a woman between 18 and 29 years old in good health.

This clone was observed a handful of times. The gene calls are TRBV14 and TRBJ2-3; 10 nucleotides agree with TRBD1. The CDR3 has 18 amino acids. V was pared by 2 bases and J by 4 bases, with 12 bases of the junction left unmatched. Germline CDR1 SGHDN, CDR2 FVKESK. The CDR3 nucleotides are TGTGCCAGCAGCCAACGAAACAGACAGGGGGCATATCCAGATACGCAGTATTTT. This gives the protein CASSQRNRQGAYPDTQYF.

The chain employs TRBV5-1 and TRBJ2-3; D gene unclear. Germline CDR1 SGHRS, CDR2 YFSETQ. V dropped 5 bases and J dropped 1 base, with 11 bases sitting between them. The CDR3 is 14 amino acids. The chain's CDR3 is CASSIRGGTDTQYF. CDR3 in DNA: TGCGCCAGCAGTATCAGAGGAGGCACAGATACGCAGTATTTT.

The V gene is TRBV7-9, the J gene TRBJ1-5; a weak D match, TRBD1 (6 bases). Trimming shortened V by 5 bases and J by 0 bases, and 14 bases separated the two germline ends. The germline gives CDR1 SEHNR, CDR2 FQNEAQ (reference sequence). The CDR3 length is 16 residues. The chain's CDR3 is CASSLTGMVSNQPQHF. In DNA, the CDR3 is TGTGCCAGCAGCCTCACAGGGATGGTTAGCAATCAGCCCCAGCATTTT.

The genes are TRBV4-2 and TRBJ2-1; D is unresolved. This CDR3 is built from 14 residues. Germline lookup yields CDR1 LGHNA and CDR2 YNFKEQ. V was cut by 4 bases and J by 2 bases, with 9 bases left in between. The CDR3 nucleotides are TGTGCCAGCAGCCTGGAAAGTGCCTACAATGAGCAGTTCTTC. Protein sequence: CASSLESAYNEQFF.

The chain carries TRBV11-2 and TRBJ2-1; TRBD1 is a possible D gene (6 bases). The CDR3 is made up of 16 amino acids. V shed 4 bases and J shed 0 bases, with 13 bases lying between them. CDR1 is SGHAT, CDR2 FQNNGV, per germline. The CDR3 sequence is CASSSTGTSSYNEQFF. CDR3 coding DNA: TGTGCCAGCAGCTCGACTGGGACAAGCTCCTACAATGAGCAGTTCTTC.